This T cell receptor (beta chain) appears in the sequencing data of a study of molecular identifiers for immune sequencing clone quantification. Findings and caveats of the study: Over 97% of effector molecules, but under 1% in naive cells, were held by clones with more than 20 RNA copies.

A single record per CDR3 protein comes from TCRdb applying MiXCR to the PCR reads. The data hold approximately 630,000 distinct CDR3 sequences, with over 25% observed a single time. Germline V CDR1 and CDR2: SGHVS, FQNEAQ. Trimming removed 0 bases at V and 10 bases at J, with 18 bases between. The CDR3 contains 15 residues. There are many counts of this clonotype. The antigen is unknown. The sequenced sample consisted of naive CD8+ T cells from blood, with Jurkat cell RNA spiked in. Subset: FACS-sorted CD8+CD4-CCR7+CD45RA+ naive T cells. The clonotype originates from a human donor in good health. Some libraries in this study had Jurkat cell RNA spiked in. This rearrangement joins TRBV7-8 to TRBJ1-1; possible D gene TRBD1, 5 bases. The CDR3 region has the DNA TGTGCCAGCAGCTTAGCGCCAAGGGTACAAAGGGGAGCTTTCTTT. This translates into CASSLAPRVQRGAFF.